The entry below gives a single T cell receptor beta chain sequence along with its context. The sample comes from a study of graft-versus-host responses after intestinal transplantation. On the study more broadly: In this cohort, recipients had multivisceral, liver-intestinal, or isolated intestinal transplants. The whole recipient group had anti-thymocyte globulin induction followed by tacrolimus and steroids for roughly three years.

Findings and caveats of the study: High graft-versus-host to host-versus-graft T cell clonal ratios marked allografts of patients with graft-donor macrochimerism.

CFSE-labeled responder cells (about 200,000) were plated with about 200,000 irradiated, violet-dye-labeled stimulator cells. Sequenced by immunoSEQ multiplex PCR; TCRdb stores in-frame clones only, minus some. The table has approximately 22,000 clones, more than 40% seen once. Germline V gene data show CDR1 as SGHAT and CDR2 as FQNNGV. V lost 5 bases and J lost 3; bases outside the gene matches: 6. The CDR3 spans 15 residues. The V gene is TRBV11-2, the J gene TRBJ2-3; 9 nucleotides match TRBD2. The starting material was alloreactive CD4+ T cells from a mixed lymphocyte reaction culture, obtained before intestinal transplant. Subset in this sample: CFSE-low proliferating T cells sorted from roughly 6-day pre-transplant mixed lymphocyte reaction (GvH or HvG direction). The receptor was derived from a human patient who received an intestinal transplant. CDR3 sequence reads: CASSARGGQTDTQYF. In DNA, the CDR3 is TGTGCCAGCAGCGCGCGGGGGGGCCAGACAGATACGCAGTATTTT.